This T cell receptor beta chain was recovered during a study of cytomegalovirus exposure and HLA in healthy donors. Study-wide results and caveats: Researchers catalogued approximately 170 TCR beta chains as cytomegalovirus-associated. TCR sequences were mostly rare, though some public TCRs occurred in many donors.

The ends were cut back, 6 bases at V and 5 bases at J, with 19 bases in the middle. Germline-derived CDR1 and CDR2 are MDHEN and SYDVKM. The CDR3 runs to 15 residues. Here immunoSEQ multiplex PCR was the method, and the copy in TCRdb shows in-frame clones only, minus some. This sample yields 150,000 to 200,000 clones, of which about 89% are seen a single time; roughly 3% belongs to the top ten. On this clone: Its target is unknown.

The rearrangement links TRBV28 to TRBJ2-5; TRBD2 might be the D (6 bases). The sequence was obtained from a man aged 18 to 30 in good health and CMV-seropositive. The sequenced sample was PBMCs. The CDR3 spells CASSRAGRRRETQYF. The CDR3 bases are TGTGCCAGCAGCCGGGCAGGGAGGAGAAGGGAGACCCAGTACTTC.